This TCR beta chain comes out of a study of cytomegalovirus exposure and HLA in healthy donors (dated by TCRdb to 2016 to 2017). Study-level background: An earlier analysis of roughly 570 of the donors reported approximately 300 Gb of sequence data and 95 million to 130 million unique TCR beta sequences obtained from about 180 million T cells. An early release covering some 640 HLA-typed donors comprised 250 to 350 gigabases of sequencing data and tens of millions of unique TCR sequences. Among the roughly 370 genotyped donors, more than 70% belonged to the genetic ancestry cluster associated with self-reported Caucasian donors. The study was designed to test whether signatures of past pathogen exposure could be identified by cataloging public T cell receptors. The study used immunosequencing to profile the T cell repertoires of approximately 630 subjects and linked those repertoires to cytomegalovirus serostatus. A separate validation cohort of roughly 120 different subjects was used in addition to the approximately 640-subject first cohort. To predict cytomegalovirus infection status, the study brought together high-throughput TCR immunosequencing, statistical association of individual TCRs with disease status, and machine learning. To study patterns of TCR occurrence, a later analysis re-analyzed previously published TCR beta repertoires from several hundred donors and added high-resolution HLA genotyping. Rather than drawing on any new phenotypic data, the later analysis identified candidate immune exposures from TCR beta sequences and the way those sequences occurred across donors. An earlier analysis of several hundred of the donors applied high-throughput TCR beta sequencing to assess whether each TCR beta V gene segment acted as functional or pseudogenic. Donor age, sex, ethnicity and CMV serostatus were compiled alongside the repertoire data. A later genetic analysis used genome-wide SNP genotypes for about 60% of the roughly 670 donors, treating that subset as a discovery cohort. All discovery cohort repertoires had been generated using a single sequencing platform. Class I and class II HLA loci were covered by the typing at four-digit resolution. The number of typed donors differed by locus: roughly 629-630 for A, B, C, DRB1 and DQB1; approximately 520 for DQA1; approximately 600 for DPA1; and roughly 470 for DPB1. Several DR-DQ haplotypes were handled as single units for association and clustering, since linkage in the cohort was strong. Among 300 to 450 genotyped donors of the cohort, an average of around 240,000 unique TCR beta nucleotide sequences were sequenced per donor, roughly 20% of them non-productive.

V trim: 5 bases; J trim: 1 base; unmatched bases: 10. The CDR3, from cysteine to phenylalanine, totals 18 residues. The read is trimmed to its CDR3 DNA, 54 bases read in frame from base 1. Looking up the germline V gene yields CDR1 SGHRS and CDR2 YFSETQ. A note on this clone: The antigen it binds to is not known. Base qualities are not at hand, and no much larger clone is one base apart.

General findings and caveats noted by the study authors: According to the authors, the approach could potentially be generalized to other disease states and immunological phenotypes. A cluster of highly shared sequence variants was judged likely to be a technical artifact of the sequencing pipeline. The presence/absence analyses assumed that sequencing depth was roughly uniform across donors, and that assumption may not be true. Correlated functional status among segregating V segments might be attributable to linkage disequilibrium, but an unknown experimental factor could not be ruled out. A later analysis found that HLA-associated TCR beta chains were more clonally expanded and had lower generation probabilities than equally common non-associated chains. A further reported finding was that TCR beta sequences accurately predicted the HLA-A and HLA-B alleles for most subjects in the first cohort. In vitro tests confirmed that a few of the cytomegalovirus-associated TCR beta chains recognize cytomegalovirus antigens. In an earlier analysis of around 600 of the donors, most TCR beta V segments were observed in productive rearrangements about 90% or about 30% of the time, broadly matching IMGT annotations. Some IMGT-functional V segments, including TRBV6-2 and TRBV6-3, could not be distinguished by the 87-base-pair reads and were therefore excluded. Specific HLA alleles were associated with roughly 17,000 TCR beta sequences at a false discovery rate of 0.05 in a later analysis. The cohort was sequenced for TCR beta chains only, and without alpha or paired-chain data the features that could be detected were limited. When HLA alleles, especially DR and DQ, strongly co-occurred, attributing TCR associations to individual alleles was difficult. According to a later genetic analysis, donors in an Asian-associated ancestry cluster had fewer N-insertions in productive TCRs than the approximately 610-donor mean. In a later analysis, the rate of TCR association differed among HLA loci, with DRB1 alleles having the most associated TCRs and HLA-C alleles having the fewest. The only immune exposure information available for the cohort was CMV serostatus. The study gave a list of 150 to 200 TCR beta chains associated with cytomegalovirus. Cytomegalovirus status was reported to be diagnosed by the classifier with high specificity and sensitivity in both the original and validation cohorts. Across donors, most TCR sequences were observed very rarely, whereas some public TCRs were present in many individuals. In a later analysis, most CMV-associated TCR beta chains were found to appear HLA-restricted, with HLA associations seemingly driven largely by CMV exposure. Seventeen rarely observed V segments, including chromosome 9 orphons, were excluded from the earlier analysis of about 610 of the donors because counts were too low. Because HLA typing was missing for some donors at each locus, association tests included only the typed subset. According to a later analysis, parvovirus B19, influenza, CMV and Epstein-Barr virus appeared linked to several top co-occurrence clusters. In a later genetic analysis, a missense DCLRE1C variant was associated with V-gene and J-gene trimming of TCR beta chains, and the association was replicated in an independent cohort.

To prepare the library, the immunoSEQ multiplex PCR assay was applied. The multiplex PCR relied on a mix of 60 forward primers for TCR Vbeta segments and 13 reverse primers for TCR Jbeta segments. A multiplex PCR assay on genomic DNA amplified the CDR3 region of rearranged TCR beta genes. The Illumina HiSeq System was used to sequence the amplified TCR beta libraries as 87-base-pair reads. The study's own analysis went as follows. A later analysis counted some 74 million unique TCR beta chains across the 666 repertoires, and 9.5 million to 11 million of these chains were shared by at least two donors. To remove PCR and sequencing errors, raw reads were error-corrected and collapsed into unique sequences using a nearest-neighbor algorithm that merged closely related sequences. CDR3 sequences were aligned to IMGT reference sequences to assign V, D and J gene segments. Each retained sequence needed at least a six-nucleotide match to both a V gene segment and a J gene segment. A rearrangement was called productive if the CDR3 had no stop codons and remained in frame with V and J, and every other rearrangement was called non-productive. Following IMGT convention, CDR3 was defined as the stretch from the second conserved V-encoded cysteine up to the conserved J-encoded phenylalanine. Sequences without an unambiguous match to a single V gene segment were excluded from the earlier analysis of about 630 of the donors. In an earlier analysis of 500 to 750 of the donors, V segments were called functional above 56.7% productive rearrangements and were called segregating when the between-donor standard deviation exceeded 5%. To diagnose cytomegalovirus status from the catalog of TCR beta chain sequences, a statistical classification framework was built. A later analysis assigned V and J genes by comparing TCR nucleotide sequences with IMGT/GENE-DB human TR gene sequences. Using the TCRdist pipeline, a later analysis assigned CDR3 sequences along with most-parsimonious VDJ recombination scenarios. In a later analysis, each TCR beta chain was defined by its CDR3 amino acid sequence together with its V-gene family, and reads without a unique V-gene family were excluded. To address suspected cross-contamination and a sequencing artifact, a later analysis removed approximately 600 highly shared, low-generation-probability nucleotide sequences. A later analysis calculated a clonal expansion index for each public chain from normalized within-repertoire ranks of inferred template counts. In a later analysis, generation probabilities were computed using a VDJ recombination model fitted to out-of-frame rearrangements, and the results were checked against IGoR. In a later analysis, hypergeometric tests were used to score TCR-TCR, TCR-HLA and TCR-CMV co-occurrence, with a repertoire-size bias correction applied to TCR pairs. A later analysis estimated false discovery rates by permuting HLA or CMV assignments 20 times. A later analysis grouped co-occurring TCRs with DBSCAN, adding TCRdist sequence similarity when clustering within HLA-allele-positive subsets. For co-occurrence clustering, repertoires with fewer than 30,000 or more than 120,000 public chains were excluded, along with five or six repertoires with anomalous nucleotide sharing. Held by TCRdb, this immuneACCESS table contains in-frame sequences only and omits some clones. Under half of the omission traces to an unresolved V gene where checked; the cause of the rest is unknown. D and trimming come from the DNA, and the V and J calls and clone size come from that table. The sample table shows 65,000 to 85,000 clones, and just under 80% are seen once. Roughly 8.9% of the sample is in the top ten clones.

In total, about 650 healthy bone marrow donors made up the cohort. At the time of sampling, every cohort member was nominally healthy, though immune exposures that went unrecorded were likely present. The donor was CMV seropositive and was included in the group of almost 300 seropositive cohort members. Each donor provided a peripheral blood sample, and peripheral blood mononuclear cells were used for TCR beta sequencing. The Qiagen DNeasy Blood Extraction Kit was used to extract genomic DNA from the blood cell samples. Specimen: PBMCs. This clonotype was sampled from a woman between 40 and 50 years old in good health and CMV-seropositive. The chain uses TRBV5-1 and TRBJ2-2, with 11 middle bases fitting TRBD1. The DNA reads TGCGCCAGCAGACCTGCCGGACAGGGGGCGAAGAACACCGGGGAGCTGTTTTTT. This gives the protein CASRPAGQGAKNTGELFF. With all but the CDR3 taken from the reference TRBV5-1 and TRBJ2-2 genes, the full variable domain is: KAGVTQTPRYLIKTRGQQVTLSCSPISGHRSVSWYQQTPGQGLQFLFEYFSETQRNKGNFPGRFSGRQFSNSRSEMNVSTLELGDSALYLCASRPAGQGAKNTGELFFGEGSRLTVL.